The present entry profiles one TCR beta chain with its context. Antigen specificity is unknown. This record comes from a study of cytomegalovirus exposure and HLA in healthy donors. Study-wide context: Counted in an early data release were about 80 million unique TCRs from HLA-typed donors.

Study-wide results and limits: By HLA locus, TCR association rates varied in a later analysis, with DRB1 showing the most and HLA-C the fewest.

Amplification used 60 Vbeta primers and 13 Jbeta primers. Sequenced by immunoSEQ multiplex PCR; TCRdb stores in-frame clones only, minus some. This table holds 100,000 to 150,000 clones, around 78% found once. Germline CDR1 and CDR2: MNHNY and SVGAGI (reference sequence). Unmatched junction bases numbered 7, after V lost 8 bases and J lost 4 bases. This CDR3 comprises 13 residues. The V gene is TRBV6-6, the J gene TRBJ2-5; TRBD2 matches 7 bases. The material sequenced was PBMCs. This receptor was identified in a woman between 35 and 50 years old in good health and CMV-seronegative. The CDR3 is CASSRTRGETQYF. CDR3 DNA sequence: TGTGCCAGCTCAAGGACTAGGGGAGAGACCCAGTACTTC.